A selection of T cell receptor beta chains follows, all from one sample in a study of blood T cell repertoires in COVID-19. Libraries were prepared by immunoSEQ multiplex PCR; TCRdb keeps only in-frame clonotypes and omits some of them. The repertoire holds around 300,000 clones, with approximately 86% as singletons. The sequencing sample was made of peripheral blood. These receptors came from a woman in her sixties or seventies with COVID-19, enrolled during active disease. Each CDR3 is given with its conserved first and last residue. Fields, in order: D gene, J gene, clone size, V gene, CDR3 length, CDR3 DNA, CDR3 protein. The D gene is left open where the match is weak. Clone size, where shown, is once, few, many, or a class for clones that have expanded.

D: TRBD1
J: TRBJ2-5
size: few
V: TRBV5-8
length: 14
DNA: TGTGCCAGCAGCGCGGTGGGACAGGGAGAGACCCAGTACTTC
CDR3: CASSAVGQGETQYF

D: NA
J: TRBJ1-4
size: NA
V: TRBV19
length: 16
DNA: TGTGCCAGTAGTGCCCCACTTGGACTAACTAATGAAAAACTGTTTTTT
CDR3: CASSAPLGLTNEKLFF

D: NA
J: TRBJ1-2
size: NA
V: TRBV5-1
length: 17
DNA: TGCGCCAGCAGCTTGGCCCCCCAACTCGACAGGCACTATGGCTACACCTTC
CDR3: CASSLAPQLDRHYGYTF

D: TRBD2
J: TRBJ2-3
size: NA
V: TRBV5-1
length: 16
DNA: TGCGCCAGCAGCACCCTTGGCGGGGGGACCGCAGATACGCAGTATTTT
CDR3: CASSTLGGGTADTQYF

D: TRBD1
J: TRBJ1-1
size: NA
V: TRBV5-6
length: 16
DNA: TGTGCCAGCAGCTTTTTTCAGACAGGGGCCGACACTGAAGCTTTCTTT
CDR3: CASSFFQTGADTEAFF

D: TRBD1
J: TRBJ2-5
size: once
V: TRBV18
length: 14
DNA: TGTGCCAGCTCAACAGGGACAGGGCGGGAGACCCAGTACTTC
CDR3: CASSTGTGRETQYF

D: NA
J: TRBJ1-1
size: NA
V: TRBV6-5
length: 15
DNA: TGTGCCAGCAGTTACTCCCGCGCTGAGAACACTGAAGCTTTCTTT
CDR3: CASSYSRAENTEAFF

D: NA
J: TRBJ1-1
size: NA
V: TRBV30
length: 13
DNA: TGTGCCTGGAGTCGCGGTGATAACACTGAAGCTTTCTTT
CDR3: CAWSRGDNTEAFF

D: NA
J: TRBJ2-5
size: NA
V: TRBV25-1
length: 13
DNA: TGTGCCAGCAGTGACTGGGGGCCAGAGACCCAGTACTTC
CDR3: CASSDWGPETQYF

D: NA
J: TRBJ2-2
size: NA
V: TRBV12-5
length: 15
DNA: TGTGCTAGTGCCCTTGGCACATCTAACACCGGGGAGCTGTTTTTT
CDR3: CASALGTSNTGELFF

D: TRBD2
J: TRBJ2-1
size: once
V: TRBV27
length: 15
DNA: TGTGCCAGCAGTATACTAGCGGGGGGGCCGCTTGAGCAGTTCTTC
CDR3: CASSILAGGPLEQFF

D: NA
J: TRBJ1-1
size: NA
V: TRBV10-3
length: 12
DNA: TGTGCCATCAGTGAGCGGGGCACTGAAGCTTTCTTT
CDR3: CAISERGTEAFF

D: NA
J: TRBJ2-7
size: NA
V: TRBV6-2/TRBV6-3
length: 14
DNA: TGTGCCAGCAGTTACCGTACAGGGCCTTACGAGCAGTACTTC
CDR3: CASSYRTGPYEQYF

D: TRBD1
J: TRBJ2-5
size: NA
V: TRBV5-1
length: 14
DNA: TGCGCCAGCAGGCCCGCCTATTCCAGGGACAGGGTTTACTTC
CDR3: CASRPAYSRDRVYF

D: TRBD1
J: TRBJ2-7
size: few
V: TRBV30
length: 13
DNA: TGTGCCTGGGGGACAGGGATCCTCTACGAGCAGTACTTC
CDR3: CAWGTGILYEQYF

D: NA
J: TRBJ1-4
size: NA
V: TRBV5-4
length: 14
DNA: TGTGCCAGCAGCTTGGGGGGGCTGGACGAAAAACTGTTTTTT
CDR3: CASSLGGLDEKLFF